This entry is about one T cell receptor (beta chain). These data belong to a study of OX40 agonist ivuxolimab in advanced cancers. Assay used: immunoSEQ multiplex PCR; TCRdb lists only in-frame clones, some missing. The sample records about 78,000 clones, roughly 80% being singletons. Trimming removed 5 bases at V and 0 bases at J, with 17 bases between. Germline V gene lookup returns CDR1 SGHAT and CDR2 FQNNGV. This CDR3 comprises 16 residues. This chain links TRBV11-2 with TRBJ2-7; D gene ambiguous. This clonotype was obtained from an adult with an advanced solid tumor such as melanoma, head and neck, liver or kidney cancer. Sequencing was performed on CD4+ or CD8+ T cells sorted from blood, taken in a trial of the OX40 agonist ivuxolimab. The CDR3 DNA sequence: TGTGCCAGCAGCCAGGTCCTATCGTTCAGCTCCTACGAGCAGTACTTC. Its translation is CASSQVLSFSSYEQYF.